Given below is one T cell receptor (beta chain) in context. This entry belongs to a study of blood T cell repertoires in COVID-19. TCRdb's table, derived via immunoSEQ multiplex PCR, lists solely in-frame clones and lacks some. Seen here are under 300,000 clones, approximately 83% observed once, and the top ten hold 2.5% to 3.5%. The specimen was PBMCs or T cells enriched from blood (not recorded which). This clonotype was sampled from a woman between 40 and 55 years old with acute COVID-19.

CDR3 nucleotides: TGTGCCAGCAGTTTACCCCCAGCGGGGACCGGGGAGCTGTTTTTT. Encoded protein: CASSLPPAGTGELFF. The rearrangement uses TRBV27 and TRBJ2-2; TRBD2 matches 7 bases. The CDR3 extends over 15 amino acids. V lost 2 bases, J lost 5 bases, and 5 bases stayed unmatched. Germline CDR1 and CDR2: MNHEY and SMNVEV (reference sequence).